This TCR beta chain appears in the sequencing data of a study of immune evolution from preneoplasia to lung adenocarcinoma. Only in-frame clones appear in the TCRdb table, and some are missing; sequencing was by immunoSEQ multiplex PCR. The table shows approximately 4,700 clones, with around 87% occurring only once. To note about this clone: Its antigen remains unidentified.

Study outcomes and limitations: From normal lung to invasive adenocarcinoma, top clone frequencies appeared to decrease.

V was cut by 2 bases and J by 0 bases, with 7 bases left in between. Germline CDR1 MDHEN, CDR2 SYDVKM. There are 15 residues in the CDR3. Specimen: FFPE invasive lung adenocarcinoma tissue. The sequence was collected from a person between 45 and 65 years old with lung adenocarcinoma. The V gene is TRBV28, the J gene TRBJ1-4, with D perhaps TRBD1 (5 bases). CDR3 region: CASSLDSTTNEKLFF. The CDR3 DNA sequence: TGTGCCAGCAGTTTAGACAGTACAACTAATGAAAAACTGTTTTTT.